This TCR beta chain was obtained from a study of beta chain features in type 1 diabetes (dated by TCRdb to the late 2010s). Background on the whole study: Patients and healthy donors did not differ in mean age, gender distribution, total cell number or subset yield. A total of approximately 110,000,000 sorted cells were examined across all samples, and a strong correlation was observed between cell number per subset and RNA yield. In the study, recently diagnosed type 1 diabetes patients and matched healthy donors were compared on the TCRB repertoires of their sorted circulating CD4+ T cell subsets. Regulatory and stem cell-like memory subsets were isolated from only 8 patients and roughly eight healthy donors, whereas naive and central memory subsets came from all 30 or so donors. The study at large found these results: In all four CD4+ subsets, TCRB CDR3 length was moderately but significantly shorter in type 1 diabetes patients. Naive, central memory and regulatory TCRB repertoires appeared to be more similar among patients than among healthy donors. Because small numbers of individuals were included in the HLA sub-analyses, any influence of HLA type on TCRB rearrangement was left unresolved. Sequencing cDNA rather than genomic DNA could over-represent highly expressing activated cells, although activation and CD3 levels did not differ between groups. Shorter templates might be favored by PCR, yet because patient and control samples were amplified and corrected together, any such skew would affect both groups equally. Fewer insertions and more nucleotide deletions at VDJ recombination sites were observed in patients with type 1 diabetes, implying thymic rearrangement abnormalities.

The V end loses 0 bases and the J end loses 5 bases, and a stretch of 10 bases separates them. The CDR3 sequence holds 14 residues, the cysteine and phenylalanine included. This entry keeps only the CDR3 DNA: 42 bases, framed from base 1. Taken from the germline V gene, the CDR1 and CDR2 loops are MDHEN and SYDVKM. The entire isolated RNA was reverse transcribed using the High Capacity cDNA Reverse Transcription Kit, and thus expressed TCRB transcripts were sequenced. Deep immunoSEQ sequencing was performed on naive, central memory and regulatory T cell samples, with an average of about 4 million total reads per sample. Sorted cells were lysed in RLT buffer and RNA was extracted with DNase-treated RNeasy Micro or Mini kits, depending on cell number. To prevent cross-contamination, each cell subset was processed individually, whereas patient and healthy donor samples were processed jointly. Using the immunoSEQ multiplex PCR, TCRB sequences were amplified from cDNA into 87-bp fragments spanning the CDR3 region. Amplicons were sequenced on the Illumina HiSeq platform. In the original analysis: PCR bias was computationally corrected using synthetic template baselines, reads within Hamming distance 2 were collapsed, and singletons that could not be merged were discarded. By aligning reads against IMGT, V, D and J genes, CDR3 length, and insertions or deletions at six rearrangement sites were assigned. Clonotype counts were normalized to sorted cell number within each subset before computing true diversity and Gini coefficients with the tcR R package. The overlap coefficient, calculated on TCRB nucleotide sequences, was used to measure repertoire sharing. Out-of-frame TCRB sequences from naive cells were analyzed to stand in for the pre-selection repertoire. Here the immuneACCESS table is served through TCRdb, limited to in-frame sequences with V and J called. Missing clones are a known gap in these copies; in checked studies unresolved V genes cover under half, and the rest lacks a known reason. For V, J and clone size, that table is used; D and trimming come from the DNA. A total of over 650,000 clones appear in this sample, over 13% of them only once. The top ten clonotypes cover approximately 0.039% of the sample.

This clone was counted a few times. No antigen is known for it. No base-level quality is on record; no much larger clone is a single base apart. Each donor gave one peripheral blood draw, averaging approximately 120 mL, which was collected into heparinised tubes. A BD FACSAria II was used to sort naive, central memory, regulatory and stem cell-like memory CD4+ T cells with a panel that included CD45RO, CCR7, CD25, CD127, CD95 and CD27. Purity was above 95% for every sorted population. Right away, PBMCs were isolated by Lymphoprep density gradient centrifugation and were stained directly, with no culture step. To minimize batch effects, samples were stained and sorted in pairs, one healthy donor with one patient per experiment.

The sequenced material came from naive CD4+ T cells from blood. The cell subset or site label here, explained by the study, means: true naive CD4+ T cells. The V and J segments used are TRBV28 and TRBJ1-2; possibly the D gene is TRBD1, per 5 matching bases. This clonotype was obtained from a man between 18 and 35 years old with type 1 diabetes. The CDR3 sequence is CASSLWSAGYGYTF. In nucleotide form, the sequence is TGTGCCAGCAGTTTATGGTCGGCAGGGTATGGCTACACCTTC.